The following is a TCR beta chain sequence with its context. Its target is not known. This sample is part of a study of cytomegalovirus exposure and HLA in healthy donors. Broader study findings: There were a few CMV-associated chains whose specificity for CMV antigens was confirmed in vitro. Among TCR beta chains of equal frequency, HLA-associated ones were more clonally expanded in a later analysis. Looking again later, the authors saw that most CMV-associated TCR beta chains seemed HLA-restricted.

Nominal health characterized the donors when sampled, though unrecorded immune exposures were likely. The CDR3 is 13 residues long. The germline V gene encodes CDR1 SGHAT and CDR2 FQNNGV. Losses at the gene ends were 5 bases for V and 7 bases for J; bases not matched to a gene: 7. The primer mix had 60 Vbeta and 13 Jbeta primers. TCRdb keeps only in-frame clones here, not all; method: immunoSEQ multiplex PCR. Of about 110,000 clones in the sample, over 60% are singletons; the top ten hold 2.5% to 3%. The rearrangement links TRBV11-2 to TRBJ1-1; TRBD1 agrees at 7 bases. This TCR derives from a woman aged 60-70 years in good health and CMV-seropositive. The sample consisted of PBMCs. The DNA for the CDR3 is TGTGCCAGCAGCGCCCGACAGGGCCATGAAGCTTTCTTT. It is translated as CASSARQGHEAFF.